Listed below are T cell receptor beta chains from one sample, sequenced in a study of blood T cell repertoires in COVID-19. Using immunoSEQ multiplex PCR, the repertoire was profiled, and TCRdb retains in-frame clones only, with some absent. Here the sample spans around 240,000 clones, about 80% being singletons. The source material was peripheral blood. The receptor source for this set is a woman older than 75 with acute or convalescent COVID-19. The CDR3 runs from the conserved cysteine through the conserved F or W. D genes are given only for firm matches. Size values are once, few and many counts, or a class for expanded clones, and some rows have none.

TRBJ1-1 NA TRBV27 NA TGTGCCAGTCACCAAGGGGGTACTGAAGCTTTCTTT CASHQGGTEAFF
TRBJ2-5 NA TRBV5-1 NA TGCGCCAGCAGCTTGGCTAGGTATGAGACCCAGTACTTC CASSLARYETQYF
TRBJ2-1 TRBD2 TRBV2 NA TGTGCCAGCAGCCCCTTTCAGGGAGGGGTCAATGAGCAGTTCTTC CASSPFQGGVNEQFF
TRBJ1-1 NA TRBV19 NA TGTGCCAGTAGTCCAAACCGCCAGTCTGAAGCTTTCTTT CASSPNRQSEAFF
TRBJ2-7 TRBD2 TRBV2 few TGTGCCAGCAGTCGACTAGCGGGAGAGGCGGAGCAGTACTTC CASSRLAGEAEQYF
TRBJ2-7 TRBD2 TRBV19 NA TGTGCCAGTAGTGGGACTAGCGGGGGGGCATACGAGCAGTACTTC CASSGTSGGAYEQYF
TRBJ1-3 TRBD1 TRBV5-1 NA TGCGCCAGCAGCTTGGATGGGGGACAGGGGTCCGGAAACACCATATATTTT CASSLDGGQGSGNTIYF
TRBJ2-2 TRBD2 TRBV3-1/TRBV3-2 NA TGTGCCAGCAGCCCCCTTCAGCGGGAGCGCAGGGAGCTGTTTTTT CASSPLQRERRELFF
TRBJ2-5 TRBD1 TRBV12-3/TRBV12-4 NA TGTGCCAGCAGGCCGACAGGGTTGGAGACCCAGTACTTC CASRPTGLETQYF
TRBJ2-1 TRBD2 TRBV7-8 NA TGTGCCAGCAGCGTACCGGGACTAGAGCAGTTCTTC CASSVPGLEQFF
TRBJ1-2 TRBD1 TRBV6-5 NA TGTGCCAGCAGTTACGGACAGGGCCTCTATGGCTACACCTTC CASSYGQGLYGYTF
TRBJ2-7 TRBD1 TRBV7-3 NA TGTGCCAGCAGCTCAACCGGGACAGCGTACGAGCAGTACTTC CASSSTGTAYEQYF
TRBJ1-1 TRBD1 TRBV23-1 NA TGCGCCAGCAGTCTAGGGACAGAAAACACTGAAGCTTTCTTT CASSLGTENTEAFF
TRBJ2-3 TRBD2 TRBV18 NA TGTGCCAGCTCACGGAGCGGGAGTCTCACAGATACGCAGTATTTT CASSRSGSLTDTQYF
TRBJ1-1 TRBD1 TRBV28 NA TGTGCCAGCAGCGAGACCTCGGACAGGGCGAACACTGAAGCTTTCTTT CASSETSDRANTEAFF
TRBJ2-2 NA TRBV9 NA TGTGCCAGCAGCGTAGAGGCGGGATGGACCGGGGAGCTGTTTTTT CASSVEAGWTGELFF
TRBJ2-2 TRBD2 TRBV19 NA TGTGCCAGTAGTATAGAGAGTTGGACTAGCGGGAGCGACCACACCGGGGAGCTGTTTTTT CASSIESWTSGSDHTGELFF
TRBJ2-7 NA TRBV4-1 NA TGCGCCAGCAGCCAAGATTCGGGCAGGGCCTACGAGCAGTACTTC CASSQDSGRAYEQYF
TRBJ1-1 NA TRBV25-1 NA TGTGCCAGCTCCGAGGGGGGGAGGACTGAAGCTTTCTTT CASSEGGRTEAFF
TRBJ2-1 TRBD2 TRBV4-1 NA TGCGCCAGCAGCTACCTTAGCGGGGGACTCAATGAGCAGTTCTTC CASSYLSGGLNEQFF
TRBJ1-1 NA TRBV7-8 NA TGTGCCAGCAGCTTACAGCCGTACGGGGGACTCACTGAAGCTTTCTTT CASSLQPYGGLTEAFF
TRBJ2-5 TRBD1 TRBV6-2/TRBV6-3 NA TGTGCCAGCAGTTACAGAACCGGGACAGTCCAAGAGACCCAGTACTTC CASSYRTGTVQETQYF
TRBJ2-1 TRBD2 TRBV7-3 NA TGTGCCAGCAGCTTATATCCCATGACTAGCGGCTCCTACAATGAGCAGTTCTTC CASSLYPMTSGSYNEQFF
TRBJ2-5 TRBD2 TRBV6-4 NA TGTGCCAGCAGGAGACTAGCGGGAGGACTGTACCAAGAGACCCAGTACTTC CASRRLAGGLYQETQYF
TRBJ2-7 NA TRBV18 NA TGTGCCAGCTCCCGAGGACAGTTTTACGAGCAGTACTTC CASSRGQFYEQYF
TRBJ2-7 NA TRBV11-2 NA TGTGCCAGCAGCTTATCGAATCGAGACGAGCAGTACTTC CASSLSNRDEQYF
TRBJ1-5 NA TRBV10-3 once TGTGCCATCAGTTCAGGGGTTTCTCAGCCCCAGCATTTT CAISSGVSQPQHF
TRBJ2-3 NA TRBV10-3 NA TGTGCCATCGGGCAGGGGGATACGCAGTATTTT CAIGQGDTQYF
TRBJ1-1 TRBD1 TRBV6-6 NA TGTGCCAGCAGTTACCGGATACAGGGGGAAACAAGTGCTTTCTTT CASSYRIQGETSAFF
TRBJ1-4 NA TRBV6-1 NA TGTGCCAGCAGTGAACACGGCAAGGAGAGAAAACTGTTTTTT CASSEHGKERKLFF
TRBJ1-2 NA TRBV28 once TGTGCCAGCAGCACCTCTGGGGCAGGGTATGGCTACACCTTC CASSTSGAGYGYTF
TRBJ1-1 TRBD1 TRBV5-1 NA TGCGCCAGCAGCATGTATCAGGGGGGCACTGAAGCTTTCTTT CASSMYQGGTEAFF
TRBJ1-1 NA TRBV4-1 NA TGCGCCAGCAGCCAAGAGTACAGGTTGAACACTGAAGCTTTCTTT CASSQEYRLNTEAFF
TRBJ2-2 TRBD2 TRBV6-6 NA TGTGCCAGCAGTCTTCTCTCGGGAGGGGCGGACACCGGGGAGCTGTTTTTT CASSLLSGGADTGELFF
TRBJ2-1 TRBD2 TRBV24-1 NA TGTGCCACCAGTGATTTCTCTAGCGGGAGCAATGAGCAGTTCTTC CATSDFSSGSNEQFF
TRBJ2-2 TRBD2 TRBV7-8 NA TGTGCCAGCAGCTCCGGGCACGGGGGGGCCCCCGGGGAGCTGTTTTTT CASSSGHGGAPGELFF
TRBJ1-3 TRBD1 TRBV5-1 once TGCGCCAGCAGCTTGGCACAGGGGAACGGAAACACCATATATTTT CASSLAQGNGNTIYF
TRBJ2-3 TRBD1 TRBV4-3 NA TGCGCCAGCAGCCATCAAGGGACAGGGGCAGATACGCAGTATTTT CASSHQGTGADTQYF
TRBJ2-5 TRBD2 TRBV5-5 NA TGTGCCAGCAGCTTCCGGGGACTAGCGGGGCAAGAGACCCAGTACTTC CASSFRGLAGQETQYF
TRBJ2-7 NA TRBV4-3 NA TGCGCCAGCAGCCAATCGGGGGAGACTCCCTACGAGCAGTACTTC CASSQSGETPYEQYF
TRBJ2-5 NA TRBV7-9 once TGTGCCAGCAGCTATCACACAGAGACCCAGTACTTC CASSYHTETQYF
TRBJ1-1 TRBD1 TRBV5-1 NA TGCGCCAGCAGCTATACAGGGGCCACGAACACTGAAGCTTTCTTT CASSYTGATNTEAFF
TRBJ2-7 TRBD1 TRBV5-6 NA TGTGCCAGCAGCTTGGAAGGGACAGGAACCTACGAGCAGTACTTC CASSLEGTGTYEQYF
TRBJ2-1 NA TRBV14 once TGTGCCAGCAGCTGGACTTTTAACGCCAATGAGCAGTTCTTC CASSWTFNANEQFF
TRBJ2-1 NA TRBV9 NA TGTGCCAGCAGCAAAGGACAGCCCAATGAGCAGTTCTTC CASSKGQPNEQFF
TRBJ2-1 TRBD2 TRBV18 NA TGTGCCAGCTCACCCACACAGGCCCCATCGAGCAGGACTAGCGGGAGAAATGAGCAGTTCTTC CASSPTQAPSSRTSGRNEQFF
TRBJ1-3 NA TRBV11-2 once TGTGCCAGCAGTTCAAACCAGGGTATAGCTGGAAACACCATATATTTT CASSSNQGIAGNTIYF